A single count supports the clone carrying this T cell receptor (beta chain). Here immunoSEQ multiplex PCR was the method, and the copy in TCRdb shows in-frame clones only, minus some. Of roughly 69,000 clones listed, 83% were seen once; the top ten hold about a sixth. Germline assignment: CDR1 SGHAT and CDR2 FQNNGV. The germline V and J ends were trimmed by 7 bases and 0 bases, with 16 bases remaining between them. The CDR3 runs to 16 residues. This sample is drawn from a study of control samples from healthy donors and cancer patients. This TCR was recovered from a man aged 55 to 70 in good health. Sequences were obtained from blood. The rearrangement links TRBV11-2 to TRBJ2-1; unclear D gene. CDR3 sequence: CASTLLGGSSYNEQFF. The DNA of the CDR3 is TGTGCCAGCACCCTACTCGGCGGAAGCTCCTACAATGAGCAGTTCTTC.